This entry is about one T cell receptor beta chain. It may be a read error: a sequence one base away is much more abundant. Germline V gene data show CDR1 as SGHTA and CDR2 as FQGNSA. The length of the CDR3 is 12 residues. A TCRbeta library incorporating unique molecular identifiers was prepared. TCRdb passed the PCR reads through MiXCR, listing each CDR3 protein once. This sample has some 220,000 distinct CDR3 sequences, with roughly 11% found just once. This sample is part of a study of T-cell reconstitution after alpha-beta-depleted transplantation in children. The clonotype was recovered from a child younger than two with acute myeloid leukemia, due to receive a stem cell transplant. The V gene is TRBV7-2, the J gene TRBJ2-7; no clear D gene. The specimen comprised PBMCs, sampled before TCRalphabeta/CD19-depleted stem cell transplant. The CDR3 DNA reads TGTGCCAGCAGCCTCTCGCTCTACGTGCAGTACTTC. Encoded protein: CASSLSLYVQYF.